What follows describes a single TCR beta chain. Its matching antigen is unknown. This record comes from a study of cytotoxic CD8 clonotypes in ibrutinib-treated CLL. Whole-study context: Overall, some 25 responses were partial and 2 complete; following median approximately 73 months, about 15 patients stayed remitted and some 12 progressed. Once treatment had gone on for a median of 12 months, range 6 to 36, response samples were drawn. Study-level points and caveats: While tracking circulating CD8+ T-cell counts, baseline clonality exceeded that of age-matched healthy donors. Public clonotypes (which were uncommon) either contracted or remained stable on treatment.

Clones were sequenced by immunoSEQ multiplex PCR, and TCRdb holds only the in-frame ones, with some missing. The table includes 150,000 to 200,000 clones, more than 70% detected once. V was shortened by 5 bases and J by 0 bases, with 11 bases between the two germline ends. This CDR3 is 15 amino acids long. Germline V gene data show CDR1 as SGHTA and CDR2 as FQGNSA. This TCR was sampled from a human donor with chronic lymphocytic leukemia. V gene TRBV7-2 combines with J gene TRBJ1-5, with D tentatively TRBD1 (6 bases). The sample here was PBMCs, taken at disease progression, from a patient treated with ibrutinib. The CDR3 here is CASSLTTGSNQPQHF. DNA for the CDR3: TGTGCCAGCAGCCTGACGACAGGTAGCAATCAGCCCCAGCATTTT.